This TCR beta chain was sequenced during a study of cytomegalovirus exposure and HLA in healthy donors. Researchers ran the PCR with 60 Vbeta and 13 Jbeta primers. Profiling relied on immunoSEQ multiplex PCR, and the TCRdb table lists in-frame clones only, not all of them. Here the sample spans about 90,000 clones, around 69% being singletons. The J segment lost 10 bases and the V segment lost 0 bases, leaving 4 bases of the junction unmatched. This CDR3 contains 14 residues. The germline V gene has CDR1 SGHRS and CDR2 YFSETQ. Sequenced sample: PBMCs. V gene TRBV5-1 combines with J gene TRBJ2-1; 10 nucleotides match TRBD1. This clonotype originated in a woman aged 60-75 years in good health and CMV-seropositive. The CDR3 protein is CASSLGDRGGEQFF. CDR3 DNA sequence: TGCGCCAGCAGCTTGGGGGACAGGGGCGGAGAGCAGTTCTTC. The variable domain in full, with the rest retrieved from reference TRBV5-1 and TRBJ2-1, is KAGVTQTPRYLIKTRGQQVTLSCSPISGHRSVSWYQQTPGQGLQFLFEYFSETQRNKGNFPGRFSGRQFSNSRSEMNVSTLELGDSALYLCASSLGDRGGEQFFGPGTRLTVL.